In this sample, the clone carrying this TCR beta chain turned up a few times. These data belong to a study of low-dose radiotherapy and immunotherapy resistance in tumors. The donors' treatment consisted of nivolumab, ipilimumab, aspirin, low-dose cyclophosphamide and low-dose radiotherapy. From germline, CDR1 is SNHLY and CDR2 FYNNEI. V was pared by 8 bases and J by 0 bases, with 12 bases between. The length of the CDR3 is 14 residues. First-strand cDNA used TRAV- and TRBV-specific primers, covering alpha and beta chains. Over 20 PCR cycles, TCRs were amplified from a constant-region primer and V-primer adapter. Isolated mRNA underwent amplification by in vitro transcription. TCRdb passed the reads through MiXCR, listing each CDR3 protein once. This table holds 14,000 to 15,000 distinct CDR3 sequences, under 55% found once.

The rearrangement uses TRBV2 and TRBJ2-3; TRBD2 might be the D (5 bases). The source is a human donor with advanced metastatic prostate, ovarian, gallbladder or colorectal cancer (not recorded which). This table probably holds off-target reads from a library built for another chain. CDR3 nucleotide sequence: TGTGCCAGCGAACGGCGCGGGAGCACAGATACGCAGTATTTT. This sequence encodes CASERRGSTDTQYF.